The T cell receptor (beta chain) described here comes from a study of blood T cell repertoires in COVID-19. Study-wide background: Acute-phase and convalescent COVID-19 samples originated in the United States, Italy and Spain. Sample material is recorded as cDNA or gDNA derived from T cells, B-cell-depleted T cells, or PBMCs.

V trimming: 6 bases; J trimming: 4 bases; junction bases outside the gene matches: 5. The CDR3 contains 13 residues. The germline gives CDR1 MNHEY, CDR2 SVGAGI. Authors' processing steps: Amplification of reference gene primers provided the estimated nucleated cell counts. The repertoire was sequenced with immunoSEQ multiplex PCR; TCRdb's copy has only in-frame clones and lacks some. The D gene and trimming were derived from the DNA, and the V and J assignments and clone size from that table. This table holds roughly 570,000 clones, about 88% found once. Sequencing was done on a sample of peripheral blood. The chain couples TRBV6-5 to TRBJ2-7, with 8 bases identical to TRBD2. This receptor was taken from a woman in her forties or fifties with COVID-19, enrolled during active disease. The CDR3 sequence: CASSERGPYEQYF. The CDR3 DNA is TGTGCCAGCAGCGAGCGGGGGCCTTACGAGCAGTACTTC.